The present T cell receptor beta chain was sequenced within a study of cytomegalovirus exposure and HLA in healthy donors. Method: immunoSEQ multiplex PCR; TCRdb's copy keeps in-frame clones and lacks some. The sample contains about 120,000 clones, approximately 87% of which appear only once. The CDR3 totals 15 residues. From germline, CDR1 is SGHNT and CDR2 YYREEE (reference sequence). V lost 4 bases and J lost 7; bases outside the gene matches: 10. The sequenced sample was PBMCs. The chain employs TRBV5-4 and TRBJ2-5, with TRBD2 identical over 10 bases. The sequence was obtained from a woman aged 30 to 39 in good health and CMV-seropositive. The CDR3 here is CASSVSGRADGTQYF. The CDR3 nucleotides read TGTGCCAGCAGCGTGAGCGGGAGGGCCGACGGGACCCAGTACTTC.